This T cell receptor (beta chain) was retrieved from a study of early T cells in non-severe SARS-CoV-2 infection. TCRdb re-called the 5' RACE reads through MiXCR, storing one row per CDR3 protein. The sample records some 90,000 distinct CDR3 sequences, 14% to 15% being singletons. The CDR3 totals 14 residues. Germline CDR1 DFQATT, CDR2 SNEGSKA (reference sequence). Deletions cut 5 bases from V and 7 bases from J, with 18 bases between. This clonotype was counted ten times or more. The specimen sequenced was whole blood. This sequence originates from an adult who was a healthcare worker with PCR-confirmed SARS-CoV-2 infection or an uninfected control (not recorded which). This chain connects TRBV20-1 to TRBJ2-4; D is perhaps TRBD1 (6 bases). CDR3 residues: CSAPPPGALNIQYF. The DNA for the CDR3 is TGCAGTGCTCCACCCCCAGGGGCATTGAACATTCAGTACTTC.